A single sample is the source of the 19 T cell receptor beta chains below, sequenced in a study of cytomegalovirus exposure and HLA in healthy donors. Primers: 60 Vbeta forward and 13 Jbeta reverse. Sequenced by immunoSEQ multiplex PCR; TCRdb stores in-frame clones only, minus some. Of approximately 100,000 clones detected, more than 75% appear once; the ten largest clones hold roughly 8%. Sequencing was done on a sample of PBMCs. The receptors derive from a human donor in good health.

The chain links TRBV19 to TRBJ2-1, with TRBD2 matching over 11 bases. With V trimmed by 8 bases and J by 5 bases, 8 bases remained unmatched. This CDR3 is 15 amino acids long. Per germline, CDR1 LNHDA and CDR2 SQIVND (reference sequence). CDR3 nucleotides: TGTGCCAGTGGTACTAGCGGGAGACCAAACAATGAGCAGTTCTTC. Its protein product is CASGTSGRPNNEQFF.

CDR3 in amino acids: CASSSGQGAYGYTF. CDR3 nucleotides: TGTGCCAGCAGCTCGGGACAGGGGGCATATGGCTACACCTTC. V is TRBV27 and J is TRBJ1-2; 12 nucleotides align to TRBD1. Germline CDR1 and CDR2: MNHEY and SMNVEV (reference sequence). V shed 6 bases, J shed 5 bases, and the junction held 4 bases outside the gene matches. The CDR3 is 14 residues long.

The chain uses TRBV9 and TRBJ2-5; 8 bases map to TRBD1. V was clipped by 0 bases and J by 3 bases; unmatched bases: 1. The germline V gene encodes CDR1 SGDLS and CDR2 YYNGEE. This CDR3 region has 14 residues. This CDR3 is CASSVEQGEETQYF. The DNA of the CDR3 is TGTGCCAGCAGCGTAGAACAGGGGGAAGAGACCCAGTACTTC.

V is TRBV6-1 and J is TRBJ1-1; D unclear. V gave up 7 bases and J gave up 0 bases, with 9 bases separating them. The CDR3 spans 13 residues. The germline V gene has CDR1 MNHNS and CDR2 SASEGT. In DNA form, the CDR3 reads TGTGCCAGCACCGTTACTCTGAACACTGAAGCTTTCTTT. This gives the protein CASTVTLNTEAFF.

This chain's CDR3 is CASSPGTGSGNTIYF. CDR3 nucleotides: TGTGCCAGCAGCCCAGGGACAGGCTCTGGAAACACCATATATTTT. The rearrangement links TRBV2 to TRBJ1-3; 8 bases match TRBD1. The CDR3 length is 15 residues. From germline, CDR1 is SNHLY and CDR2 FYNNEI. The junction had 4 bases not matched to a gene; V was cut back by 6 bases and J by 0 bases. Complete variable domain (other parts from reference TRBV2 and TRBJ1-3): EPEVTQTPSHQVTQMGQEVILRCVPISNHLYFYWYRQILGQKVEFLVSFYNNEISEKSEIFDDQFSVERPDGSNFTLKIRSTKLEDSAMYFCASSPGTGSGNTIYFGEGSWLTVV.

The V call is TRBV5-1, the J call TRBJ2-3; the D is unclear. This CDR3 contains 14 residues. V lost 0 bases to trimming and J lost 2 bases, with 7 bases between them. Per the germline V gene, CDR1 is SGHRS and CDR2 is YFSETQ. The CDR3: CASSLGAFTDTQYF. In nucleotides, the CDR3 is TGCGCCAGCAGCTTGGGCGCTTTCACAGATACGCAGTATTTT.

The J gene is TRBJ1-1, the V gene TRBV5-6, with TRBD1 identical over 8 bases. This CDR3 comprises 17 residues. Germline CDR1 and CDR2: SGHDT and YYEEEE. The J segment lost 0 bases and the V segment lost 2 bases, leaving 9 bases of the junction unmatched. The CDR3 DNA reads TGTGCCAGCAGCTTTAGAGGGACAGGATTTATGAACACTGAAGCTTTCTTT. Translation gives CASSFRGTGFMNTEAFF.

The chain joins TRBV27 to TRBJ2-5; 12 bases match TRBD2. The CDR3 totals 15 residues. Germline CDR1 and CDR2: MNHEY and SMNVEV (reference sequence). After removal of 6 bases from V and 5 bases from J, the junction contained 7 bases not matched to a gene. CDR3 DNA sequence: TGTGCCAGCAGCGGGACTAGCGGGCCTAGGGAGACCCAGTACTTC. Translated: CASSGTSGPRETQYF.

This clone has just a few counts. The chain carries TRBV5-6 and TRBJ1-4, with D unresolved. The CDR3 length is 15 residues. Germline assignment: CDR1 SGHDT and CDR2 YYEEEE. V was trimmed by 4 bases and J by 3 bases, leaving 13 bases between them. CDR3 sequence reads: CASSAVAGSNEKLFF. In nucleotides, the CDR3 is TGTGCCAGCAGCGCAGTGGCGGGCTCTAATGAAAAACTGTTTTTT.

The rearrangement joins TRBV4-1 to TRBJ2-5, with 7 bases matching TRBD2. Germline lookup yields CDR1 MGHRA and CDR2 YSYEKL. The CDR3 consists of 14 residues. After removal of 4 bases from V and 4 bases from J, the junction contained 6 bases not matched to a gene. The CDR3 DNA sequence: TGCGCCAGCAGCCGAGGACTAGTTAGAGAGACCCAGTACTTC. It translates to CASSRGLVRETQYF.

J is TRBJ1-5 and V is TRBV19; 10 bases are a match to TRBD1. CDR3 length: 16 amino acids. The V segment lost 3 bases and the J segment 0 bases; nucleotides outside the gene matches: 2. Germline V gene data show CDR1 as LNHDA and CDR2 as SQIVND (reference sequence). The CDR3 nucleotides are TGTGCCAGTAGTATGGGACAGGGGTATAGCAATCAGCCCCAGCATTTT. Protein: CASSMGQGYSNQPQHF.

This clone was detected only a few times. The chain combines TRBV6-4 with TRBJ1-2, with D uncertain. The CDR3 runs to 13 residues. The V and J ends lost 3 bases and 5 bases respectively, with 10 bases between them. Germline V CDR1 and CDR2: MRHNA, SNTAGT. The CDR3 DNA sequence: TGTGCCAGCAGTGATCCTCCGGGGTATGGCTACACCTTC. As protein: CASSDPPGYGYTF.

The J gene is TRBJ2-3, the V gene TRBV5-1; weak D call: TRBD2 (5 bases). The germline gives CDR1 SGHRS, CDR2 YFSETQ. The CDR3 covers 14 residues. V dropped 5 bases and J dropped 0 bases, with 10 bases sitting between them. CDR3 protein: CASRREQSTDTQYF. The CDR3, as DNA: TGCGCCAGCAGGAGGGAACAAAGCACAGATACGCAGTATTTT. The full variable domain, completed using reference TRBV5-1 and TRBJ2-3, is KAGVTQTPRYLIKTRGQQVTLSCSPISGHRSVSWYQQTPGQGLQFLFEYFSETQRNKGNFPGRFSGRQFSNSRSEMNVSTLELGDSALYLCASRREQSTDTQYFGPGTRLTVL.

The V call is TRBV9, the J call TRBJ2-1, with D possibly matching TRBD2 (5 bases). V shed 0 bases and J shed 3 bases, with 10 bases lying between them. Germline loops: CDR1 SGDLS, CDR2 YYNGEE. This CDR3 comprises 15 residues. The chain's CDR3 is CASSVDSGNYNEQFF. The CDR3 nucleotides read TGTGCCAGCAGCGTAGACTCGGGGAACTACAATGAGCAGTTCTTC.

This clone was found a few times. The chain links TRBV29-1 to TRBJ1-2, with 8 nucleotides matching TRBD1. CDR1 is SQVTM, CDR2 ANQGSEA, per germline. J lost 4 bases, V lost 7 bases, and 11 bases had no gene match. The CDR3 consists of 14 residues. CDR3 DNA: TGCAGCGCCAGCCTAGGACAGGGAGCCTATGGCTACACCTTC. Its protein product is CSASLGQGAYGYTF.

The chain combines TRBV5-1 with TRBJ2-3; D possibly corresponds to TRBD1 (6 bases). Trimming cost V 0 bases and J 2 bases, with 16 bases left between them. The CDR3 has 17 amino acids. Germline values: CDR1 SGHRS, CDR2 YFSETQ. Written as DNA, the CDR3 is TGCGCCAGCAGCTTGGGACAGGCTAGACTTATCACAGATACGCAGTATTTT. Its protein is CASSLGQARLITDTQYF.

The V and J genes are TRBV7-2 and TRBJ2-6; 8 bases line up with TRBD2. Trimming cost V 2 bases and J 3 bases; bases outside gene matches: 6. The CDR3 contains 17 residues. Germline V gene lookup returns CDR1 SGHTA and CDR2 FQGNSA. The CDR3 sequence: CASSLSGGAGGANVLTF. The DNA for the CDR3 is TGTGCCAGCAGCTTATCCGGGGGGGCAGGTGGGGCCAACGTCCTGACTTTC. Based on the CDR3 plus reference TRBV7-2 and TRBJ2-6, the full variable domain is GAGVSQSPSNKVTEKGKDVELRCDPISGHTALYWYRQSLGQGLEFLIYFQGNSAPDKSGLPSDRFSAERTGGSVSTLTIQRTQQEDSAVYLCASSLSGGAGGANVLTFGAGSRLTVL.

This chain connects TRBV30 to TRBJ1-1; D gene unclear. Germline CDR1 is GTSNPN and CDR2 is SVGIG (reference sequence). V gave up 0 bases and J gave up 2 bases, with 7 bases separating them. CDR3 length: 13 amino acids. The CDR3: CAWSVGDNTEAFF. For the CDR3, the DNA is TGTGCCTGGAGTGTTGGAGACAACACTGAAGCTTTCTTT.

The V and J genes are TRBV5-1 and TRBJ1-4; 8 nucleotides line up with TRBD1. The junction had 10 bases not matched to a gene; V was cut back by 4 bases and J by 8 bases. This CDR3 comprises 15 residues. In germline, CDR1 is SGHRS, CDR2 YFSETQ. In DNA, the CDR3 is TGCGCCAGCAGCCCGGGGGACAGGATGAAGGAAAAACTGTTTTTT. Translated: CASSPGDRMKEKLFF.